Following are 18 T cell receptor beta chains from one sample sequenced in a study of T cell responses to AZD1222 COVID-19 vaccine (dated by TCRdb to about 2021). The method behind the library was the immunoSEQ multiplex PCR assay. Entries here come from immuneACCESS through TCRdb and include only in-frame sequences with V and J called. Some clones fail to appear in such tables; in the studies checked, an unresolved V gene covers under half of the shortfall, and the cause of the remainder is unknown. This sample gives more than 100,000 clones in total; roughly 87% of them show up just once. The ten largest clones add up to approximately 1.4% of the sample. Sample time point, as interpreted from the label and publication: baseline before first vaccination. This sample comprised peripheral blood, obtained on day 0 of AZD1222 vaccination. These receptors all stem from an adult in good health.

On this clone: This CDR3 is also generated by other DNA sequences in the sample. In DNA form, the CDR3 reads TGCAGCGTAGGGGGAGATCAGCCCCAGCATTTT. It encodes CSVGGDQPQHF. This chain joins TRBV29-1 and TRBJ1-5; TRBD1 might be the D (6 bases). Trimming cost V 6 bases and J 5 bases, with 8 bases left between them. Germline-derived CDR1 and CDR2 are SQVTM and ANQGSEA. This CDR3 contains 11 residues.

The sample holds one count of this clone. The J gene is TRBJ1-6, the V gene TRBV4-1, with D perhaps TRBD1 (5 bases). This CDR3 has 17 amino acids. Germline V gives CDR1 MGHRA, CDR2 YSYEKL. Trimming pared 5 bases from V and 9 bases from J, leaving 23 bases between. The CDR3 bases are TGCGCCAGCAGCTTCCGAACGGGGCAGGCCAGTTTTTCACCCCTCCACTTT. Translating gives CASSFRTGQASFSPLHF.

V gene TRBV28 combines with J gene TRBJ1-5; possibly TRBD1 for D (5 bases). CDR1 is MDHEN, CDR2 SYDVKM, per germline. The CDR3 sequence is 12 residues long. Trimming shortened V by 8 bases and J by 3 bases, and 8 bases separated the two germline ends. The CDR3 here is CASRDFNQPQHF. Written as DNA, the CDR3 is TGTGCCAGCCGGGACTTCAATCAGCCCCAGCATTTT.

The CDR3 bases are TGTGCCAGCAGTTTAAGCCGAAAGACAGGGGGTTATGGCTACACCTTC. The encoded protein is CASSLSRKTGGYGYTF. The gene calls are TRBV28 and TRBJ1-2; TRBD1 aligns across 9 bases. The V gene's germline CDR1 is MDHEN and CDR2 SYDVKM. The CDR3 length is 16 residues. Trimming cost V 2 bases and J 5 bases; bases outside gene matches: 9.

The J gene is TRBJ2-5, the V gene TRBV5-6; 9 bases align to TRBD2. CDR1 is SGHDT, CDR2 YYEEEE, per germline. The CDR3 covers 18 residues. V was clipped by 1 base and J by 4 bases; unmatched bases: 14. CDR3 sequence (DNA): TGTGCCAGCAGCTTGAGGTCTTACCCGCGGGGGGGCGGAGAGACCCAGTACTTC. Protein sequence: CASSLRSYPRGGGETQYF.

The gene calls are TRBV7-2 and TRBJ2-7, with D maybe TRBD2 (7 bases). Trimming removed 5 bases at V and 2 bases at J, with 13 bases between. CDR3 length equals 14 residues. The germline gives CDR1 SGHTA, CDR2 FQGNSA. The CDR3 bases are TGTGCCAGCAGCAACCGGGGGGCACCCTACGAGCAGTACTTC. It yields the protein CASSNRGAPYEQYF.

The genes are TRBV6-2 or TRBV6-3 and TRBJ1-6, with TRBD1 matching over 10 bases. V shed 1 base and J 11 bases; nucleotides not matched to a gene: 11. The germline gives CDR1 MNHEY, CDR2 SVGEGT. This CDR3 has 17 residues. This CDR3 reads CASSYWRGTGDSAPLHF. In nucleotides, the CDR3 is TGTGCCAGCAGTTACTGGCGCGGGACAGGGGACAGCGCACCCCTCCACTTT.

The J gene is TRBJ1-2, the V gene TRBV20-1, with 9 positions matching TRBD1. This CDR3 region has 14 residues. Unmatched junction bases numbered 4, after V lost 3 bases and J lost 2 bases. Per germline, CDR1 DFQATT and CDR2 SNEGSKA (reference sequence). The CDR3: CSASPTGGNYGYTF. CDR3 DNA: TGCAGTGCTAGTCCGACAGGGGGAAACTATGGCTACACCTTC.

The chain carries TRBV16 and TRBJ1-1; D not resolved. Germline V gene lookup returns CDR1 KGHSY and CDR2 FQNENV. The V end lost 4 bases, the J end lost 9 bases, and 12 bases lay between the germline ends. The CDR3 covers 12 residues. The CDR3 nucleotides read TGTGCCAGCAGCCTTTTAGCGGGTAAAGCTTTCTTT. Its translation is CASSLLAGKAFF.

The V and J genes are TRBV6-5 and TRBJ1-1; D gene uncertain. Germline V CDR1 and CDR2: MNHEY, SVGAGI. V was cut by 8 bases and J by 0 bases, with 16 bases left in between. The CDR3 covers 15 residues. The chain's CDR3 is CASVSGLNMNTEAFF. The CDR3 nucleotides are TGTGCCAGCGTTTCGGGATTGAATATGAACACTGAAGCTTTCTTT.

This rearrangement joins TRBV5-4 to TRBJ2-5; tentatively, D is TRBD2 (6 bases). V lost 4 bases and J lost 2, with 15 bases in between. Germline assignment: CDR1 SGHNT and CDR2 YYREEE (reference sequence). The CDR3 totals 15 residues. CDR3 in amino acids: CASSTGGSAQETQYF. The CDR3 DNA is TGTGCCAGCAGCACCGGAGGGTCGGCTCAAGAGACCCAGTACTTC.

The J gene is TRBJ1-4, the V gene TRBV5-1; D is uncertain. The V end was cut by 0 bases, the J end by 7 bases, with 7 bases between. Germline V gives CDR1 SGHRS, CDR2 YFSETQ. This CDR3 comprises 13 residues. The CDR3 protein is CASSLGEREKLFF. The CDR3 bases are TGCGCCAGCAGCTTGGGTGAACGTGAAAAACTGTTTTTT. The full variable domain, with the rest looked up from reference TRBV5-1 and TRBJ1-4, is KAGVTQTPRYLIKTRGQQVTLSCSPISGHRSVSWYQQTPGQGLQFLFEYFSETQRNKGNFPGRFSGRQFSNSRSEMNVSTLELGDSALYLCASSLGEREKLFFGSGTQLSVL.

V and J are TRBV5-5 and TRBJ2-1; no firm D call. The V and J ends lost 4 bases and 0 bases respectively, with 11 bases between them. Germline V lookup: CDR1 SGHKS, CDR2 YYEKEE (reference sequence). The CDR3 sequence is 15 residues long. The chain's CDR3 is CASSPPRSSYNEQFF. CDR3 in DNA: TGTGCCAGCAGCCCCCCCCGGAGCTCCTACAATGAGCAGTTCTTC.

This chain links TRBV5-6 with TRBJ2-7, with TRBD1 matching over 7 bases. CDR3 length: 13 residues. J lost 2 bases, V lost 2 bases, and 1 base had no gene match. Germline CDR1 is SGHDT and CDR2 is YYEEEE. The CDR3 DNA reads TGTGCCAGCAGCTTTGGGACAGCCTACGAGCAGTACTTC. Residues: CASSFGTAYEQYF. The full variable domain, rest sourced from reference TRBV5-6 and TRBJ2-7, is DAGVTQSPTHLIKTRGQQVTLRCSPKSGHDTVSWYQQALGQGPQFIFQYYEEEERQRGNFPDRFSGHQFPNYSSELNVNALLLGDSALYLCASSFGTAYEQYFGPGTRLTVT.

This clone was seen a handful of times. V gene TRBV5-6 combines with J gene TRBJ1-2; D perhaps matches TRBD1 (5 bases). V was shortened by 1 base and J by 2 bases, with 9 bases between the two germline ends. This CDR3 spans 14 amino acids. Germline V gene sequence: CDR1 SGHDT, CDR2 YYEEEE. CDR3 region: CASSLRGRNYGYTF. The CDR3 DNA is TGTGCCAGCAGCTTGCGGGGCCGGAACTATGGCTACACCTTC. Together with reference TRBV5-6 and TRBJ1-2, the CDR3 gives the full variable domain: DAGVTQSPTHLIKTRGQQVTLRCSPKSGHDTVSWYQQALGQGPQFIFQYYEEEERQRGNFPDRFSGHQFPNYSSELNVNALLLGDSALYLCASSLRGRNYGYTFGSGTRLTVV.

This clone was observed a few times. V and J are TRBV9 and TRBJ1-6; perhaps TRBD1 as D (5 bases). V lost 3 bases to trimming and J lost 7 bases, with 14 bases between them. Germline CDR1 SGDLS, CDR2 YYNGEE. There are 15 residues in the CDR3. CDR3 sequence: CASSAAPGKNSPLHF. CDR3 nucleotides: TGTGCCAGCAGCGCGGCTCCAGGGAAGAATTCACCCCTCCACTTT.

The J gene is TRBJ2-5, the V gene TRBV9; D tentatively reads TRBD1 or TRBD2 (5 bases each). This CDR3 is 12 amino acids long. The germline CDR1 and CDR2 sequences are SGDLS and YYNGEE. The V end was cut by 4 bases, the J end by 4 bases, with 8 bases between. CDR3 coding DNA: TGTGCCAGCAGCTCGAGGGGAGAGACCCAGTACTTC. Translation gives CASSSRGETQYF. Based on the CDR3 plus reference TRBV9 and TRBJ2-5, the full variable domain is DSGVTQTPKHLITATGQRVTLRCSPRSGDLSVYWYQQSLDQGLQFLIQYYNGEERAKGNILERFSAQQFPDLHSELNLSSLELGDSALYFCASSSRGETQYFGPGTRLLVL.

This chain connects TRBV5-1 to TRBJ1-1, with D perhaps matching TRBD1 (5 bases). Trimming removed 0 bases from V and 4 bases from J, with 10 bases in between. Germline loops: CDR1 SGHRS, CDR2 YFSETQ. The CDR3 has 14 residues. CDR3 loop: CASSLAGVSTEAFF. CDR3 sequence (DNA): TGCGCCAGCAGCTTGGCGGGGGTTTCCACTGAAGCTTTCTTT. The complete variable domain, with remaining parts taken from reference TRBV5-1 and TRBJ1-1, reads KAGVTQTPRYLIKTRGQQVTLSCSPISGHRSVSWYQQTPGQGLQFLFEYFSETQRNKGNFPGRFSGRQFSNSRSEMNVSTLELGDSALYLCASSLAGVSTEAFFGQGTRLTVV.